These T cell receptor beta chains were read from a single sample in a study of Graves' ophthalmopathy and Graves' hyperthyroidism. In TCRdb, the multiplex PCR reads were re-called with MiXCR into one record per CDR3 protein. The sample yields roughly 1.1 million distinct CDR3 sequences, about 35% seen once. Sequenced material: peripheral blood or thyroid tissue (not recorded which). These receptors were collected from an adult man with Graves' hyperthyroidism. The CDR3 runs from the conserved cysteine through the conserved F or W. Fields, in order: CDR3 length, J gene, V gene, D gene, clone size, CDR3 protein, CDR3 DNA. A D gene is named only where the DNA matches it firmly. Part of the rows lack a size; the others show once, few, many or a class for expanded clones.

16 TRBJ2-5 TRBV2 TRBD2 . CASSERSGGAGVPQYF TGTGCCAGCAGCGAGAGAAGCGGGGGGGCCGGGGTGCCCCAGTACTTC
21 TRBJ2-7 TRBV10-3 . few CASPREIWWSPEHKRDYEQYF TGTGCCAGCCCCAGGGAAATATGGTGGTCACCCGAGCACAAGAGGGACTACGAGCAGTACTTC
14 TRBJ2-5 TRBV5-4 TRBD2 . CASSNGLAQETQYF TGTGCCAGCAGTAACGGACTAGCGCAAGAGACCCAGTACTTC
13 TRBJ1-2 TRBV5-1 . many CASSLGPRVGYTF TGCGCCAGCAGCTTAGGCCCTCGGGTTGGCTACACCTTC
12 TRBJ1-2 TRBV7-8 . many CASSVNHYGYTF TGTGCCAGCAGCGTTAACCACTATGGCTACACCTTC
15 TRBJ2-7 TRBV4-1 TRBD2 many CASSQGSGGTYEQYF TGCGCCAGCAGCCAAGGAAGCGGGGGAACCTACGAGCAGTACTTC
15 TRBJ2-2 TRBV5-4 TRBD2 . CASSSSGSRTGELFF TGTGCCAGCAGCTCCAGCGGGAGTCGAACCGGGGAGCTGTTTTTT
15 TRBJ2-7 TRBV4-3 TRBD1 few CASSQRQGSRYEQYF TGCGCCAGCAGCCAGAGACAGGGCAGTAGGTACGAGCAGTACTTC
13 TRBJ2-5 TRBV20-1 TRBD1 few CSAHGQGRETQYF TGCAGTGCCCACGGACAGGGTCGAGAGACCCAGTACTTC
19 TRBJ2-7 TRBV12-3/TRBV12-4 TRBD2 . CASGLAGLALSHPNYEQYF TGTGCTAGTGGTTTGGCGGGACTAGCCCTATCCCACCCCAACTACGAGCAGTACTTC